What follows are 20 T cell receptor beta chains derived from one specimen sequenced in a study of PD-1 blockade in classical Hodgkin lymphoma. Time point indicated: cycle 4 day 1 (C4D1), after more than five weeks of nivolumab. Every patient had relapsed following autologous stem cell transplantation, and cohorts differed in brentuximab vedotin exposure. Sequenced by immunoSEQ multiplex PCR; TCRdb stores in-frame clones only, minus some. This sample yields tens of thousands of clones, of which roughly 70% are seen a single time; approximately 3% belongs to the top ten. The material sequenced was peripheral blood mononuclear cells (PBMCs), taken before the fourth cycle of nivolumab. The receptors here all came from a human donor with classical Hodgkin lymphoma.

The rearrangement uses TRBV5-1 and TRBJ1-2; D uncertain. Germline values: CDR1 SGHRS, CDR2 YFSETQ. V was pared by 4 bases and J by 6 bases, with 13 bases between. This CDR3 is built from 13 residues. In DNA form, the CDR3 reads TGCGCCAGCAGCACGCAGAAGCCGGATGGCTACACCTTC. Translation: CASSTQKPDGYTF.

CDR3 sequence (DNA): TGTGCCAGTAGTCCGACAGGGAACACTGAAGCTTTCTTT. Translation: CASSPTGNTEAFF. The rearrangement links TRBV19 to TRBJ1-1, with TRBD1 as a possible D gene (6 bases). This CDR3 is 13 amino acids long. The V end was cut by 5 bases, the J end by 1 base, with 8 bases between. Germline CDR1 LNHDA, CDR2 SQIVND (reference sequence).

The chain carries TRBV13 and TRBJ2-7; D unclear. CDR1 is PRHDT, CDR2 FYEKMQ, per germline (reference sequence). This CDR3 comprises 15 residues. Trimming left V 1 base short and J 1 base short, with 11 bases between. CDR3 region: CASSLAGPPSYEQYF. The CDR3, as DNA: TGTGCCAGCAGCTTAGCCGGGCCCCCTTCCTACGAGCAGTACTTC.

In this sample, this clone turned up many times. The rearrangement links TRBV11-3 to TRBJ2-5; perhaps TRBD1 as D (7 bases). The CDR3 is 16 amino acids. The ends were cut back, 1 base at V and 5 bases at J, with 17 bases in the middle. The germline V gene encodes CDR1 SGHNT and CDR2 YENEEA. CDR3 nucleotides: TGTGCCAGCAGCTTAGGGAGGGGGCCGGGCAGGGAGACCCAGTACTTC. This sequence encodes CASSLGRGPGRETQYF.

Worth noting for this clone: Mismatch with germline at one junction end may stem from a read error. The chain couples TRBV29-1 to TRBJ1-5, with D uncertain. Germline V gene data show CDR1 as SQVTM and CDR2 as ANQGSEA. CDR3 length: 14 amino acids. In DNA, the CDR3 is TGCAGCGTCGAAGAAGCGGGGAGCAATCAGCCCCAGCATTTT. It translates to CSVEEAGSNQPQHF.

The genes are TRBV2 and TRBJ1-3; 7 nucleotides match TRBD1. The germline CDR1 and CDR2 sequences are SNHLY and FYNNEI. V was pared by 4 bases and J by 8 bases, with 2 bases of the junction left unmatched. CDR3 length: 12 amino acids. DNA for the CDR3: TGTGCCAGCAGTGGACAGGGTCACACCATATATTTT. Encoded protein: CASSGQGHTIYF.

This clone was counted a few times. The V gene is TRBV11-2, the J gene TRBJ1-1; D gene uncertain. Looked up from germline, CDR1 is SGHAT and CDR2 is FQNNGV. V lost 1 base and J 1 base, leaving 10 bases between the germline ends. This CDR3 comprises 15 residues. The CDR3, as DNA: TGTGCCAGCAGCTTAGTTCGGCGGGGGAACACTGAAGCTTTCTTT. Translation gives CASSLVRRGNTEAFF. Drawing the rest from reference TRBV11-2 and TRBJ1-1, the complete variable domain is EAGVAQSPRYKIIEKRQSVAFWCNPISGHATLYWYQQILGQGPKLLIQFQNNGVVDDSQLPKDRFSAERLKGVDSTLKIQPAKLEDSAVYLCASSLVRRGNTEAFFGQGTRLTVV.

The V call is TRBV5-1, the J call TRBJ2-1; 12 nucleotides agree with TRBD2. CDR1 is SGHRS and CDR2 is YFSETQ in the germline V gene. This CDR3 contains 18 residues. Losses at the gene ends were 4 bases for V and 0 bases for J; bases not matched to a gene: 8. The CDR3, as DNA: TGCGCCAGCAGCCGATATGAACTAGCGGGGGGCTCCTACAATGAGCAGTTCTTC. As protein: CASSRYELAGGSYNEQFF. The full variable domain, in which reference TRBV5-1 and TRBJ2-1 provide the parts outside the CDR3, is KAGVTQTPRYLIKTRGQQVTLSCSPISGHRSVSWYQQTPGQGLQFLFEYFSETQRNKGNFPGRFSGRQFSNSRSEMNVSTLELGDSALYLCASSRYELAGGSYNEQFFGPGTRLTVL.

The CDR3 DNA sequence: TGCGCCAGCAGCCCGAACGCACAGGGAGGGGAGCTGTTTTTT. It is translated as CASSPNAQGGELFF. The V call is TRBV5-1, the J call TRBJ2-2; D may be TRBD1 (6 bases). This CDR3 has 14 residues. CDR1 is SGHRS, CDR2 YFSETQ, per germline. Trimming removed 4 bases at V and 8 bases at J, with 15 bases between.

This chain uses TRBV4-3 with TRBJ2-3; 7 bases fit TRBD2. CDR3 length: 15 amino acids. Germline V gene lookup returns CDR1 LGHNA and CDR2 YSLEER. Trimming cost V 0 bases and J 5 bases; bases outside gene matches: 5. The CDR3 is CASSQDGTTLDTQYF. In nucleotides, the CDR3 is TGCGCCAGCAGCCAAGATGGGACTACTTTAGATACGCAGTATTTT.

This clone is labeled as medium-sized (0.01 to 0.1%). CDR3 nucleotide sequence: TGCGCCAGCAGCCCGGCCGGGACAGGTATCTACGAGCAGTACTTC. It encodes CASSPAGTGIYEQYF. V usage is TRBV4-1 and J usage is TRBJ2-7; 8 bases align to TRBD1. Germline-derived CDR1 and CDR2 are MGHRA and YSYEKL. The V segment lost 4 bases and the J segment 3 bases; nucleotides outside the gene matches: 8. The CDR3 is made up of 15 amino acids.

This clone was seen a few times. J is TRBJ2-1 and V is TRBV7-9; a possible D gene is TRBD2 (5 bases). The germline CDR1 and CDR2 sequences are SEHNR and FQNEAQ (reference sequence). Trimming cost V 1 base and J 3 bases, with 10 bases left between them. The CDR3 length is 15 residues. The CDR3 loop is CASSLDVLDYNEQFF. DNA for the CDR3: TGTGCCAGCAGCTTAGATGTACTAGACTACAATGAGCAGTTCTTC. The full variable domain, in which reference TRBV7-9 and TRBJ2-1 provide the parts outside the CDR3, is DTGVSQNPRHKITKRGQNVTFRCDPISEHNRLYWYRQTLGQGPEFLTYFQNEAQLEKSRLLSDRFSAERPKGSFSTLEIQRTEQGDSAMYLCASSLDVLDYNEQFFGPGTRLTVL.

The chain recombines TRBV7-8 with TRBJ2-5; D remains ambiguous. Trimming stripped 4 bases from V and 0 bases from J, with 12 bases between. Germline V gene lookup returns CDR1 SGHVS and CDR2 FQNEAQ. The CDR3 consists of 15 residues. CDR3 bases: TGTGCCAGCAGCTCCCCCTGGGTATACCAAGAGACCCAGTACTTC. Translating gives CASSSPWVYQETQYF.

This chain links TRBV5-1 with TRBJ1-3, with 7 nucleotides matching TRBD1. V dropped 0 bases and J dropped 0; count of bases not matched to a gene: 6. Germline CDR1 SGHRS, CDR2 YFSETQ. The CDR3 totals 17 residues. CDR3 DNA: TGCGCCAGCAGCTTGGAGGGGGCTTTTTTCTCTGGAAACACCATATATTTT. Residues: CASSLEGAFFSGNTIYF.

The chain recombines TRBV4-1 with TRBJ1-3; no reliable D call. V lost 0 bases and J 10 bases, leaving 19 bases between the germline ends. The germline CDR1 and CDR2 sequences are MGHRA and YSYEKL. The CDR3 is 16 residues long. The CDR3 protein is CASSQDQGWNSLTIYF. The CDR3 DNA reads TGCGCCAGCAGCCAAGATCAAGGCTGGAATAGTTTAACCATATATTTT.

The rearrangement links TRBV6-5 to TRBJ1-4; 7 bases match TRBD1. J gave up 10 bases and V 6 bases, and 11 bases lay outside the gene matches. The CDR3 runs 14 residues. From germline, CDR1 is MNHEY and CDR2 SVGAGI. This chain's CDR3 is CASRPTGKLVKLFF. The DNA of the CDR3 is TGTGCCAGCAGGCCGACAGGGAAGCTTGTAAAACTGTTTTTT.

This CDR3 reads CASSHSRVITETQYF. The CDR3 DNA follows: TGTGCCAGCAGCCATTCCCGGGTAATAACAGAGACCCAGTACTTC. J is TRBJ2-5 and V is TRBV5-6, with unresolved D. V gave up 4 bases and J gave up 4 bases, with 17 bases separating them. Germline CDR1 is SGHDT and CDR2 is YYEEEE. The CDR3 sequence is 15 residues long.

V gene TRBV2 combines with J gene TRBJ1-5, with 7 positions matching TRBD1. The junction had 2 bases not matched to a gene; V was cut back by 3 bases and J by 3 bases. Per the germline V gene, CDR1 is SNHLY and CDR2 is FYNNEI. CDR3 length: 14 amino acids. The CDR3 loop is CASSDDRDNQPQHF. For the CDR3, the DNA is TGTGCCAGCAGTGATGACAGGGACAATCAGCCCCAGCATTTT.

The CDR3 DNA reads as TGCGCCAGCAGCTTGTTATCCGGGACAACACACAATGAGCAGTTCTTC. This codes for CASSLLSGTTHNEQFF. This sequence joins TRBV5-1 and TRBJ2-1; the D gene is possibly TRBD1 (6 bases). This CDR3 is 16 amino acids long. Germline CDR1 is SGHRS and CDR2 is YFSETQ. Trimming left V 1 base short and J 5 bases short, with 16 bases between.

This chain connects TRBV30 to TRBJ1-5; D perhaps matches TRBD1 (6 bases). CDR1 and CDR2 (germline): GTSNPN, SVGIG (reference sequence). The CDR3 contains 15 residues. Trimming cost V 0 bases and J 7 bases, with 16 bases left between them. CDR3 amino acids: CAWSVKDRQGQPQHF. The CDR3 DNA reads TGTGCCTGGAGTGTAAAAGACAGGCAGGGGCAGCCCCAGCATTTT.